The T cell receptor (beta chain) under discussion was sequenced for a study of graft-versus-host responses after intestinal transplantation. Study at large: For two to four years after anti-thymocyte globulin induction, all recipients took tacrolimus and steroids. The study's findings and limits: Where graft-donor T cell macrochimerism was present, patients had high graft-versus-host to host-versus-graft clonal ratios in allografts. There was an association between peak levels of circulating GvH clones and early post-transplant HvG declines. In recipient marrow, GvH clones were found, and some appeared first in ileum or blood.

TCRdb's table, derived via immunoSEQ multiplex PCR, lists solely in-frame clones and lacks some. The sample lists tens of thousands of clones; 95% were seen once. This clone was picked up one time. Its antigen is not identified. The germline V and J ends were trimmed by 3 bases and 2 bases, with 14 bases remaining between them. The CDR3 sequence is 15 residues long. CDR1 SGDLS and CDR2 YYNGEE come from the germline V gene. This receptor was identified in a human donor who was the organ donor for an intestinal transplant. The sequencing used unstimulated CD8+ T cells sorted from spleen or lymph node cells, collected before transplant. The chain employs TRBV9 and TRBJ1-2, with D perhaps TRBD1 (6 bases). Here the CDR3 DNA reads TGTGCCAGCAGCGCAGGAGGGGGAGCGAACTATGGCTACACCTTC. Its protein is CASSAGGGANYGYTF. The whole variable domain, remainder taken from reference TRBV9 and TRBJ1-2, is DSGVTQTPKHLITATGQRVTLRCSPRSGDLSVYWYQQSLDQGLQFLIQYYNGEERAKGNILERFSAQQFPDLHSELNLSSLELGDSALYFCASSAGGGANYGYTFGSGTRLTVV.